One and the same sample provided the 17 T cell receptor beta chains below, sequenced in a study of beta chain features in type 1 diabetes. Expressed TCRB transcripts were sequenced, since all the RNA that had been isolated was reverse transcribed. This table comes from immunoSEQ multiplex PCR, and its TCRdb copy is limited to in-frame clones, with some not included. The sample holds 350,000 to 450,000 clones; about 16% are singletons and the top ten take about 0.02%. Sequencing was done on a sample of naive CD4+ T cells from blood. These receptors originate from a woman aged 18 to 35 in good health.

The chain joins TRBV29-1 to TRBJ2-1, with 8 bases that match TRBD2. Germline CDR1 reads SQVTM; CDR2 reads ANQGSEA. CDR3 size: 13 residues. V gave up 1 base and J gave up 7 bases; unmatched junction bases: 3. Here the CDR3 reads CSVEAGGVNEQFF. The CDR3 region has the DNA TGCAGCGTTGAAGCGGGAGGGGTGAATGAGCAGTTCTTC.

V is TRBV7-2 and J is TRBJ2-1, with TRBD1 matching over 8 bases. CDR1 SGHTA and CDR2 FQGNSA come from the germline V gene. The length of the CDR3 is 16 residues. The junction had 15 bases not matched to a gene; V was cut back by 5 bases and J by 9 bases. The CDR3, as DNA: TGTGCCAGCAGCCGTCGGACAGGGAATCTCTATCCTGAGCAGTTCTTC. This codes for CASSRRTGNLYPEQFF.

This chain connects TRBV2 to TRBJ1-1, with D perhaps TRBD1 (6 bases). This CDR3 has 13 residues. Germline assignment: CDR1 SNHLY and CDR2 FYNNEI. Trimming took off 4 bases at V and 4 bases at J, with 10 bases between the two ends. The CDR3 DNA follows: TGTGCCAGCAGTGTTGGCAGGGGCACTGAAGCTTTCTTT. It yields the protein CASSVGRGTEAFF.

This clone was counted only a few times. This sample includes further DNA sequences coding for the same CDR3. The chain joins TRBV9 to TRBJ2-3, with 7 bases identical to TRBD2. The germline CDR1 and CDR2 sequences are SGDLS and YYNGEE. Trimming cost V 0 bases and J 2 bases; bases outside gene matches: 6. This CDR3 has 16 amino acids. The CDR3 coding sequence is TGTGCCAGCAGCGTAGGGCTAGCGGCATCCACAGATACGCAGTATTTT. Translated, it gives CASSVGLAASTDTQYF.

This clone was found a few times. V usage is TRBV14 and J usage is TRBJ1-5; a weak D match, TRBD1 (5 bases). From germline, CDR1 is SGHDN and CDR2 FVKESK. The CDR3 covers 16 residues. V shed 0 bases and J shed 7 bases, with 16 bases lying between them. The CDR3 region has the DNA TGTGCCAGCAGCCAAGATTGGGGGGAAATTGGACAGCCCCAGCATTTT. Its protein product is CASSQDWGEIGQPQHF.

This clone showed up just a few times. V and J are TRBV29-1 and TRBJ1-1; a weak D match, TRBD1 (5 bases). The ends were cut back, 5 bases at V and 0 bases at J, with 16 bases in the middle. CDR3 size: 15 residues. CDR1 is SQVTM, CDR2 ANQGSEA, per germline. The CDR3 sequence is CSVFPRQGLNTEAFF. In DNA form, the CDR3 reads TGCAGCGTTTTTCCCCGTCAGGGATTGAACACTGAAGCTTTCTTT.

This clone appeared a few times. The chain combines TRBV6-1 with TRBJ2-1; D uncertain. The CDR3 is made up of 12 amino acids. Germline V gene lookup returns CDR1 MNHNS and CDR2 SASEGT. The V and J ends lost 6 bases and 10 bases respectively, with 13 bases between them. The CDR3 DNA reads TGTGCCAGCAGCCGAGTAAGCGAAGAGCAGTTCTTC. The encoded protein is CASSRVSEEQFF.

The genes are TRBV30 and TRBJ2-3, with 12 nucleotides matching TRBD1. With 3 bases clipped from V and 5 bases from J, the junction kept 6 bases outside the gene matches. The CDR3 sequence is 15 residues long. Per the germline V gene, CDR1 is GTSNPN and CDR2 is SVGIG (reference sequence). The DNA for the CDR3 is TGTGCCTGGAGGACGGGACAGGGGGCCGGAGATACGCAGTATTTT. This gives the protein CAWRTGQGAGDTQYF.

The chain couples TRBV7-8 to TRBJ2-5; 8 bases map to TRBD1. The germline V gene encodes CDR1 SGHVS and CDR2 FQNEAQ. There are 15 residues in the CDR3. V was pared by 3 bases and J by 4 bases, with 7 bases of the junction left unmatched. The CDR3, as DNA: TGTGCCAGCAGCTTCCGGACAGGGACGGTAGAGACCCAGTACTTC. Its protein is CASSFRTGTVETQYF.

This chain connects TRBV7-9 to TRBJ2-5; D may be TRBD1 (5 bases). Trimming removed 0 bases at V and 2 bases at J, with 7 bases between. The CDR3 sequence is 14 residues long. CDR1 SEHNR and CDR2 FQNEAQ come from the germline V gene (reference sequence). The CDR3 region is CASSLAGPQETQYF. The CDR3 nucleotides read TGTGCCAGCAGCTTAGCGGGGCCTCAAGAGACCCAGTACTTC.

This clone was recorded a few times. The rearrangement joins TRBV30 to TRBJ2-7; D perhaps matches TRBD2 (6 bases). V was cut by 2 bases and J by 5 bases, with 16 bases left in between. This CDR3 comprises 14 residues. Germline assignment: CDR1 GTSNPN and CDR2 SVGIG (reference sequence). CDR3 protein: CAWSLGGRSHEQYF. In DNA form, the CDR3 reads TGTGCCTGGAGTCTCGGAGGGCGGTCCCACGAGCAGTACTTC.

The chain has TRBV30 and TRBJ1-5, with D unresolved. The CDR3 is made up of 12 amino acids. V gave up 4 bases and J gave up 2 bases, with 6 bases separating them. The germline V gene has CDR1 GTSNPN and CDR2 SVGIG (reference sequence). CDR3 protein: CAWNGGNQPQHF. CDR3 in DNA: TGTGCCTGGAACGGGGGCAATCAGCCCCAGCATTTT.

The chain uses TRBV9 and TRBJ1-2; 10 positions agree with TRBD1. The CDR3 covers 14 residues. After removal of 4 bases from V and 4 bases from J, the junction contained 4 bases not matched to a gene. Looked up from germline, CDR1 is SGDLS and CDR2 is YYNGEE. Here the CDR3 reads CASSPRTGGYGYTF. The CDR3, as DNA: TGTGCCAGCAGCCCAAGGACAGGGGGCTATGGCTACACCTTC.

The V and J genes are TRBV2 and TRBJ2-1, with D possibly being TRBD1 (6 bases). Trimming stripped 5 bases from V and 1 base from J, with 15 bases between. This CDR3 comprises 16 residues. Germline loops: CDR1 SNHLY, CDR2 FYNNEI. CDR3 region: CASSRRTAFSYNEQFF. CDR3 nucleotides: TGTGCCAGCAGTAGAAGGACAGCCTTTTCCTACAATGAGCAGTTCTTC.

The chain is built from TRBV15 and TRBJ2-4; 16 bases are a match to TRBD2. The V segment lost 4 bases and the J segment 8 bases; nucleotides outside the gene matches: 5. The CDR3 sequence is 16 residues long. Germline values: CDR1 LNHNV, CDR2 YYDKDF (reference sequence). The CDR3 is CATSTAGTSGRDIQYF. The CDR3 bases are TGTGCCACCAGCACTGCCGGGACTAGCGGGAGGGACATTCAGTACTTC.

The chain joins TRBV28 to TRBJ1-5; TRBD1 might be the D (5 bases). The V end lost 8 bases, the J end lost 6 bases, and 14 bases lay between the germline ends. Germline CDR1 reads MDHEN; CDR2 reads SYDVKM. The CDR3 contains 13 residues. The DNA of the CDR3 is TGTGCCAGCGAATGGACATTGGGTCAGCCCCAGCATTTT. Amino acid sequence: CASEWTLGQPQHF.

The V gene is TRBV5-1, the J gene TRBJ2-4, with D unclear. Trimming shortened V by 2 bases and J by 5 bases, and 5 bases separated the two germline ends. The CDR3 contains 12 residues. Germline values: CDR1 SGHRS, CDR2 YFSETQ. This chain's CDR3 is CASSLSENIQYF. CDR3 in DNA: TGCGCCAGCAGCTTATCAGAAAACATTCAGTACTTC.